Shown below are 9 T cell receptor beta chains from a single sample sequenced in a study of blood T cell repertoires in COVID-19. Measured with immunoSEQ multiplex PCR; TCRdb has only the in-frame clones, and not every one. The table includes around 25,000 clones, roughly 73% detected once. The sample taken for sequencing was peripheral blood. The receptors were sampled from a human donor in a cohort sampled during active or convalescent COVID-19.

The chain recombines TRBV18 with TRBJ1-1; the D gene is possibly TRBD1 (6 bases). The CDR3 contains 15 residues. Per germline, CDR1 KGHSH and CDR2 LQKENI. The V and J ends lost 3 bases and 2 bases respectively, with 13 bases between them. CDR3 bases: TGTGCCAGCTCACCTTCGCAGGGGCAAAACACTGAAGCTTTCTTT. Amino acid sequence: CASSPSQGQNTEAFF.

This chain links TRBV19 with TRBJ2-2, with TRBD1 identical over 7 bases. With V trimmed by 6 bases and J by 0 bases, 10 bases remained unmatched. The CDR3 loop spans 17 amino acids. Germline CDR1 LNHDA, CDR2 SQIVND (reference sequence). The CDR3 loop is CASSLFPGQTNTGELFF. The CDR3 coding sequence is TGTGCCAGTAGCCTATTCCCGGGACAGACGAACACCGGGGAGCTGTTTTTT.

This clone was counted between two and nine times. The chain combines TRBV18 with TRBJ1-6; D gene ambiguous. Trimming took 3 bases from V and 9 from J, leaving 12 bases between them. There are 14 residues in the CDR3. Germline V gives CDR1 KGHSH, CDR2 LQKENI. The CDR3: CASSPEIEGSPLHF. CDR3 nucleotides: TGTGCCAGCTCACCCGAGATCGAGGGTTCACCCCTCCACTTT.

This chain links TRBV29-1 with TRBJ2-7, with D possibly TRBD1 on 6 matching bases. The ends were cut back, 1 base at V and 4 bases at J, with 8 bases in the middle. CDR1 and CDR2 (germline): SQVTM, ANQGSEA. This CDR3 is built from 12 residues. The CDR3 loop reads CSVEGTAYEQYF. In nucleotides, the CDR3 is TGCAGCGTTGAAGGGACAGCGTACGAGCAGTACTTC.

V is TRBV7-6 and J is TRBJ1-2; D may be TRBD1 (5 bases). V was trimmed by 5 bases and J by 2 bases, leaving 15 bases between them. Germline CDR1 SGHVS, CDR2 FNYEAQ. This CDR3 contains 15 residues. The DNA for the CDR3 is TGTGCCAGCAGCCCCTCGGGGGGGGTAAACTATGGCTACACCTTC. Translation gives CASSPSGGVNYGYTF.

This rearrangement joins TRBV7-9 to TRBJ2-7; D uncertain. CDR1 SEHNR and CDR2 FQNEAQ come from the germline V gene (reference sequence). The CDR3 consists of 13 residues. The germline V and J ends were trimmed by 8 bases and 5 bases, with 16 bases remaining between them. For the CDR3, the DNA is TGTGCCAGCGCCTGGCAATTTATCGACGAGCAGTACTTC. Its translation: CASAWQFIDEQYF.

The CDR3 protein is CASSRSGIQYF. CDR3 sequence (DNA): TGTGCCAGCTCCCGGTCCGGCATTCAGTACTTC. The chain employs TRBV28 and TRBJ2-4; D is ambiguous. CDR3 size: 11 residues. CDR1 and CDR2 from the germline V gene are MDHEN and SYDVKM. V lost 8 bases, J lost 9 bases, and 11 bases lay in between.

The rearrangement links TRBV5-4 to TRBJ2-3; 12 positions agree with TRBD2. This CDR3 contains 17 residues. The germline V gene has CDR1 SGHNT and CDR2 YYREEE (reference sequence). After removal of 4 bases from V and 2 bases from J, the junction contained 8 bases not matched to a gene. CDR3 sequence: CASSRRRLAGDTDTQYF. The CDR3 nucleotides are TGTGCCAGCAGCCGACGAAGACTAGCGGGGGACACAGATACGCAGTATTTT.

The chain recombines TRBV27 with TRBJ1-6; TRBD1 agrees at 7 bases. Germline V gene sequence: CDR1 MNHEY, CDR2 SMNVEV (reference sequence). There are 14 residues in the CDR3. With 5 bases clipped from V and 7 bases from J, the junction kept 5 bases outside the gene matches. CDR3 nucleotide sequence: TGTGCCAGCAGTAGTCAGGGGGGAAATTCACCCCTCCACTTT. This sequence encodes CASSSQGGNSPLHF.